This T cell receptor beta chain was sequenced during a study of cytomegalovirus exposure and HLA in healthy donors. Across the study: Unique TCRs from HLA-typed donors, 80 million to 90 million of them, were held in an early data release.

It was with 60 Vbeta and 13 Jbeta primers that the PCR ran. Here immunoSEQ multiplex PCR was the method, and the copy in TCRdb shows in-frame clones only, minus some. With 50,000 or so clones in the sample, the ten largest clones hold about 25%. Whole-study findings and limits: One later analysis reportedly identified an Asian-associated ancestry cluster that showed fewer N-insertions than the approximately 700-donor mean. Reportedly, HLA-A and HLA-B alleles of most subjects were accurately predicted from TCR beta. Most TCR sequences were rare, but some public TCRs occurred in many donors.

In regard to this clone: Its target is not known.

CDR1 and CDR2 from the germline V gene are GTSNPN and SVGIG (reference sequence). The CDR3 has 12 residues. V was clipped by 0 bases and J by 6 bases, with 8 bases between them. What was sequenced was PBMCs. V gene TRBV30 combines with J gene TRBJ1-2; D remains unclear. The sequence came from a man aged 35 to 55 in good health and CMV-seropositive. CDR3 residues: CAWSVYSDGYTF. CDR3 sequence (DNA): TGTGCCTGGAGTGTCTACAGTGATGGCTACACCTTC.